This T cell receptor beta chain was sequenced during a study of post-analysis software for immune sequencing data. Findings of the study overall: Normalized Chao1 diversity was significantly reduced in patients versus controls. Five TRBV segments, including TRBV5-6, TRBV5-1 and TRBV20-1, were more frequent in patients than controls.

Prepared libraries of TCR beta cDNA carried unique molecular identifiers. TCRdb redid the calling of the PCR reads with MiXCR, one entry per CDR3 protein. The table records over 150,000 distinct CDR3 sequences, 36% of them present only once. This CDR3 spans 19 amino acids. Per germline, CDR1 SGHTA and CDR2 FQGNSA. The V segment lost 1 base and the J segment 3 bases; nucleotides outside the gene matches: 13. A word on this clonotype: Its antigen is not identified.

This TCR derives from a girl aged 5 to 17 with multiple sclerosis. The chain is built from TRBV7-2 and TRBJ2-3; TRBD1 aligns across 10 bases. This sample comprised blood, obtained after autologous hematopoietic stem cell transplantation. The CDR3 DNA sequence: TGTGCCAGCAGCTTAGGGACAGGGGGTATGTTGAGGAGGACAGATACGCAGTATTTT. Translated: CASSLGTGGMLRRTDTQYF.